This T cell receptor beta chain came from a study of cytomegalovirus exposure and HLA in healthy donors. V trimming: 3 bases; J trimming: 7 bases; junction bases outside the gene matches: 1. CDR1 is SGHDT and CDR2 is YYEEEE in the germline V gene. There are 12 residues in the CDR3. The primer mix had 60 Vbeta and 13 Jbeta primers. Clones were sequenced by immunoSEQ multiplex PCR, and TCRdb holds only the in-frame ones, with some missing. The table shows around 80,000 clones, with approximately 66% occurring only once. This sequence joins TRBV5-6 and TRBJ1-1; 9 bases are a match to TRBD1. This clonotype originated in a male donor in good health and CMV-seropositive. The sample was PBMCs. DNA for the CDR3: TGTGCCAGCAGCTGGGGACAGGGTGAAGCTTTCTTT. Its translation is CASSWGQGEAFF.